This TCR beta chain is from a study of Tregs in tolerant kidney transplant recipients. The CDR3 covers 12 residues. Trimming left V 2 bases short and J 5 bases short, with 7 bases between. CDR1 is KGHSH, CDR2 LQKENI, per germline. Data came from immunoSEQ multiplex PCR; TCRdb stores just in-frame clones and leaves some out. The sample has roughly 50,000 clones. For this clone: The read gets to within 3 residues of the CDR3 end, and the germline J gene fills in the rest.

V usage is TRBV18 and J usage is TRBJ2-7; the D is unclear. The starting material was CD4+ T cells from blood, obtained before the transplant. The receptor was derived from a human donor who received a combined kidney and bone marrow transplant. CDR3 amino acids: CASSPSSNEQYF. Incomplete CDR3 DNA: TGTGCCAGCTCACCAAGTAGCAACGAG.